The 19 T cell receptor beta chains below come from one sample, sequenced in a study of blood T cell repertoires in COVID-19 (dated by TCRdb to the early 2020s). Library preparation employed the immunoSEQ multiplex PCR assay. Drawn from immuneACCESS, this table holds only the in-frame rearrangements with V and J called that TCRdb kept. Clones are partly lost; checked studies trace under half to an unresolved V gene and leave the rest unexplained. The sample data list 290,000 or so clones, and around nine tenths of these were observed just once. The biggest ten clones account for 1.1% of the sample. Sequencing was carried out using PBMCs or T cells enriched from blood (not recorded which). These receptors all stem from a woman aged 25 to 39 who had recovered from COVID-19.

The chain is built from TRBV7-9 and TRBJ1-1; D is unresolved. Trimming stripped 6 bases from V and 3 bases from J, with 8 bases between. CDR1 and CDR2 (germline): SEHNR, FQNEAQ (reference sequence). This CDR3 is 12 amino acids long. DNA of the CDR3: TGTGCCAGCAGTTCTACAGACACTGAAGCTTTCTTT. Translated: CASSSTDTEAFF.

The V call is TRBV9, the J call TRBJ1-2; 7 bases are shared with TRBD1. The length of the CDR3 is 15 residues. V trimming: 3 bases; J trimming: 3 bases; junction bases outside the gene matches: 8. Germline V lookup: CDR1 SGDLS, CDR2 YYNGEE. Here the CDR3 DNA reads TGTGCCAGCAGCGGAGGGGGCGAGGGTGACTATGGCTACACCTTC. This translates into CASSGGGEGDYGYTF.

The chain couples TRBV28 to TRBJ1-2, with D maybe TRBD1 (5 bases). V was cut by 7 bases and J by 3 bases, with 21 bases left in between. There are 16 residues in the CDR3. Germline CDR1 is MDHEN and CDR2 is SYDVKM. Here the CDR3 DNA reads TGTGCCAGCAAGGGGAAAATAAAGGACGTCGACTATGGCTACACCTTC. Amino acid sequence: CASKGKIKDVDYGYTF.

This clone was picked up a small number of times. This chain links TRBV3-1 (or the pseudogene TRBV3-2) with TRBJ2-1, with 8 bases identical to TRBD2. After removal of 7 bases from V and 3 bases from J, the junction contained 11 bases not matched to a gene. The CDR3 consists of 16 residues. Germline CDR1 is LGHDT and CDR2 is YNNKEL (reference sequence). The DNA of the CDR3 is TGTGCCAGCACAATTTCTAGCGGGTTCAGCTACAATGAGCAGTTCTTC. Encoded protein: CASTISSGFSYNEQFF.

The V and J genes are TRBV7-2 and TRBJ2-2, with unresolved D. CDR3 size: 14 residues. Germline CDR1 is SGHTA and CDR2 is FQGNSA. Deletions cut 1 base from V and 3 bases from J, with 6 bases between. This CDR3 is CASSLDLDTGELFF. CDR3 nucleotide sequence: TGTGCCAGCAGCTTAGATTTAGACACCGGGGAGCTGTTTTTT.

The V call is TRBV4-3, the J call TRBJ2-5, with TRBD1 matching over 7 bases. This CDR3 spans 17 amino acids. Looked up from germline, CDR1 is LGHNA and CDR2 is YSLEER. Trimming at V came to 2 bases and at J to 3 bases, leaving 12 bases not matched to a gene. CDR3 DNA sequence: TGCGCCAGCAGCCAACGATTCCGGACAGGCGTGGAAGAGACCCAGTACTTC. Translating it yields CASSQRFRTGVEETQYF.

V and J are TRBV18 and TRBJ1-1; weak D call: TRBD1 (5 bases). CDR3 length: 16 amino acids. Germline V CDR1 and CDR2: KGHSH, LQKENI. V was cut by 2 bases and J by 5 bases, with 18 bases left in between. CDR3 amino acids: CASSPGRGLVGTEAFF. Written as DNA, the CDR3 is TGTGCCAGCTCACCAGGGAGGGGCCTGGTTGGGACTGAAGCTTTCTTT.

The chain joins TRBV5-1 to TRBJ2-2; 11 nucleotides match TRBD2. V was pared by 4 bases and J by 1 base, with 3 bases of the junction left unmatched. From germline, CDR1 is SGHRS and CDR2 YFSETQ. This CDR3 region has 16 residues. The CDR3 spells CASSHGTSGNTGELFF. The CDR3 DNA is TGCGCCAGCAGCCACGGGACTAGCGGGAACACCGGGGAGCTGTTTTTT.

The gene calls are TRBV5-4 and TRBJ1-1, with TRBD1 as a possible D gene (5 bases). V lost 4 bases and J 0 bases, leaving 19 bases between the germline ends. Germline CDR1 and CDR2: SGHNT and YYREEE (reference sequence). The CDR3 loop spans 17 amino acids. CDR3 amino acids: CASSPRAGVSMNTEAFF. The CDR3 bases are TGTGCCAGCAGCCCGCGTGCGGGGGTCAGCATGAACACTGAAGCTTTCTTT. Full variable domain (rest looked up from reference TRBV5-4 and TRBJ1-1): ETGVTQSPTHLIKTRGQQVTLRCSSQSGHNTVSWYQQALGQGPQFIFQYYREEENGRGNFPPRFSGLQFPNYSSELNVNALELDDSALYLCASSPRAGVSMNTEAFFGQGTRLTVV.

The chain links TRBV29-1 to TRBJ2-7, with 8 bases lining up with TRBD2. Losses at the gene ends were 5 bases for V and 6 bases for J; bases not matched to a gene: 6. The germline gives CDR1 SQVTM, CDR2 ANQGSEA. This CDR3 has 12 amino acids. The CDR3, as DNA: TGCAGCGTTTCGCGGGAGGTTAGCGAGCAGTACTTC. Protein product: CSVSREVSEQYF.

V and J are TRBV29-1 and TRBJ2-7, with 9 nucleotides matching TRBD2. The CDR3 covers 14 residues. V dropped 4 bases and J dropped 3; count of bases not matched to a gene: 7. Germline CDR1 and CDR2: SQVTM and ANQGSEA. CDR3 coding DNA: TGCAGCGTTGTATCGACTAGCGGAGACTACGAGCAGTACTTC. Its translation is CSVVSTSGDYEQYF.

The chain recombines TRBV11-2 with TRBJ2-7; D perhaps matches TRBD2 (6 bases). Germline V lookup: CDR1 SGHAT, CDR2 FQNNGV. Between the trimmed V and J ends, which lost 2 bases and 4 bases, there was a span of 24 bases. This CDR3 has 18 amino acids. The CDR3 nucleotides are TGTGCCAGCAGCTTAATGGGCGGGACGGGACGGACGGGGTACGAGCAGTACTTC. Translated, it gives CASSLMGGTGRTGYEQYF.

The chain uses TRBV25-1 and TRBJ2-7; D perhaps matches TRBD1 (7 bases). V was cut by 5 bases and J by 5 bases, with 13 bases left in between. CDR3 length: 13 residues. The germline V gene has CDR1 MGHDK and CDR2 SYGVNS. CDR3 sequence: CASSSDRRDEQYF. Written as DNA, the CDR3 is TGTGCCAGCAGTTCGGACAGGAGGGACGAGCAGTACTTC.

V gene TRBV28 combines with J gene TRBJ1-5; 7 bases are shared with TRBD1. This CDR3 contains 19 residues. CDR1 MDHEN and CDR2 SYDVKM come from the germline V gene. Trimming at V came to 3 bases and at J to 0 bases, leaving 14 bases not matched to a gene. The CDR3 here is CASSFYLWGTAYSNQPQHF. DNA for the CDR3: TGTGCCAGCAGTTTTTACCTCTGGGGGACAGCATATAGCAATCAGCCCCAGCATTTT.

The chain links TRBV30 to TRBJ1-5; D is possibly TRBD1 (5 bases). Germline V CDR1 and CDR2: GTSNPN, SVGIG (reference sequence). Trimming stripped 4 bases from V and 6 bases from J, with 16 bases between. The CDR3 has 14 amino acids. CDR3 in DNA: TGTGCCTGGAATGCGAAACCAGGGTCTCAGCCCCAGCATTTT. This encodes CAWNAKPGSQPQHF.

In its sample, this clone was seen a few times. The chain carries TRBV5-1 and TRBJ1-1; no reliable D call. The length of the CDR3 is 14 residues. The germline CDR1 and CDR2 sequences are SGHRS and YFSETQ. With 2 bases removed from V and 5 bases from J, the gap between germline ends came to 13 bases. The CDR3 reads CASSFPDRDTEAFF. DNA for the CDR3: TGCGCCAGCAGCTTCCCCGACCGGGATACTGAAGCTTTCTTT.

In its sample, this clone was seen a few times. The rearrangement links TRBV7-2 to TRBJ2-7, with 15 positions matching TRBD2. The CDR3 is 17 amino acids. The germline CDR1 and CDR2 sequences are SGHTA and FQGNSA. Trimming took 5 bases from V and 2 from J; bases not matched to a gene: 7. CDR3 in DNA: TGTGCCAGCAGCCGGACTAGCGGGAGGGCCCGCGCCTACGAGCAGTACTTC. Translated, it gives CASSRTSGRARAYEQYF.

This clone was seen a single time. The rearrangement uses TRBV24-1 and TRBJ2-1; 10 nucleotides agree with TRBD2. This CDR3 spans 17 amino acids. V shed 4 bases, J shed 4 bases, and the junction held 9 bases outside the gene matches. The V gene's germline CDR1 is KGHDR and CDR2 SFDVKD. The CDR3: CATSDPSGRAGYNEQFF. In DNA, the CDR3 is TGTGCCACCAGTGACCCTAGCGGGAGAGCGGGGTACAATGAGCAGTTCTTC.

The chain recombines TRBV19 with TRBJ2-3, with 7 bases identical to TRBD1. Germline V gives CDR1 LNHDA, CDR2 SQIVND (reference sequence). CDR3 length: 15 residues. Trimming removed 5 bases from V and 1 base from J; junction bases left unmatched: 6. CDR3 sequence: CASSVGQSGTDTQYF. CDR3 nucleotide sequence: TGTGCCAGTAGTGTGGGACAGTCTGGCACAGATACGCAGTATTTT.